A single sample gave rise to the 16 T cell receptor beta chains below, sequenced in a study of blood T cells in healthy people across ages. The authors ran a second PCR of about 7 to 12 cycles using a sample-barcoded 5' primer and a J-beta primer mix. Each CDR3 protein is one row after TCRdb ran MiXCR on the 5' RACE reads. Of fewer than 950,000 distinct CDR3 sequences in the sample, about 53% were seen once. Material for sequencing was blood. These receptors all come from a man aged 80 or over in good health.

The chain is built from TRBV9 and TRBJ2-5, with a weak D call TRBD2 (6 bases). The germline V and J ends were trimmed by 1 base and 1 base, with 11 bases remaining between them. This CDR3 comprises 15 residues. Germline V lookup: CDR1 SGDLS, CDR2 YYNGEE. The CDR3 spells CASSVLGGGQETQYF. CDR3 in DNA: TGTGCCAGCAGCGTACTGGGGGGAGGCCAAGAGACCCAGTACTTC.

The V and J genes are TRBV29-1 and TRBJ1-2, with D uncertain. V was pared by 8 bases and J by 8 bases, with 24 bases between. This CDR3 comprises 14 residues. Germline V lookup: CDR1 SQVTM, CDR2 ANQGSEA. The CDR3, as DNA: TGCAGCTCCTGGGAAGGCAGCGAGAGCAGGGGCTACACCTTC. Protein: CSSWEGSESRGYTF.

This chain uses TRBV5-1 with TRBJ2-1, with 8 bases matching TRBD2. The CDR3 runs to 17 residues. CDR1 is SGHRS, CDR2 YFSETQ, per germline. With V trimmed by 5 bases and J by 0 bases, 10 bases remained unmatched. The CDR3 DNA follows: TGCGCCAGCAGTCACAGCGGGAGTACCAGCTCCTACAATGAGCAGTTCTTC. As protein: CASSHSGSTSSYNEQFF.

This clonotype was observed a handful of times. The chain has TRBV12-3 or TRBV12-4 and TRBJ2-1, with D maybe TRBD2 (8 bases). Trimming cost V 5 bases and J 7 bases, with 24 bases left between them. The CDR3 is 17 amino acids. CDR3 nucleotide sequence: TGTGCCAGCAGTCCGCTTGAAGGGGGCGGGAGGCGAAATGAGCAGTTCTTC. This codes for CASSPLEGGGRRNEQFF.

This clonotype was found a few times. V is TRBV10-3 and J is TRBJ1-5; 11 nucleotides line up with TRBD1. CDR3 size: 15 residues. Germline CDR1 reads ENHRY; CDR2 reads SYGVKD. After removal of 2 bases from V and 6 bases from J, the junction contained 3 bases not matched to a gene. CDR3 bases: TGTGCCATCAGTGAGGGACAGGGGGCAGGTCAGCCCCAGCATTTT. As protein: CAISEGQGAGQPQHF.

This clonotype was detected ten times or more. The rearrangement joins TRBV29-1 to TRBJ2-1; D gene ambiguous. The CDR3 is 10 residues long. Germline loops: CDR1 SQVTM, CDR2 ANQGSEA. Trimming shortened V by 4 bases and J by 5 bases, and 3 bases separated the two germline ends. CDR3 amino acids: CSVGHNEQFF. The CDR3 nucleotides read TGCAGCGTTGGCCACAATGAGCAGTTCTTC.

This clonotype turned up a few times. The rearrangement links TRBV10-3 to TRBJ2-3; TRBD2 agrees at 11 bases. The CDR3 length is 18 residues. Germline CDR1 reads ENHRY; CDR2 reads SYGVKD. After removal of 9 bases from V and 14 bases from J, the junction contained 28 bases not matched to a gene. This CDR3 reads CAMDSPSLAGGPHRYAYF. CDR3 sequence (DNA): TGTGCCATGGACTCCCCGAGTCTAGCGGGAGGACCGCACAGATACGCGTATTTT.

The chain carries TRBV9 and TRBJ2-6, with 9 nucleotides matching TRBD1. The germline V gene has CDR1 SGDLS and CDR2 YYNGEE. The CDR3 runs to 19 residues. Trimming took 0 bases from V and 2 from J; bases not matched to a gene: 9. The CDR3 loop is CASSVADGTGSPGANVLTF. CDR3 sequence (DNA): TGTGCCAGCAGCGTAGCGGATGGGACAGGGTCGCCTGGGGCCAACGTCCTGACTTTC.

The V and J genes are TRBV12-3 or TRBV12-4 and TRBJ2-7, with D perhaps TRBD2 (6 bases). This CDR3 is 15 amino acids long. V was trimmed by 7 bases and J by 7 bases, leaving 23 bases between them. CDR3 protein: CASTPGVGFVREQYF. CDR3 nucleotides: TGTGCCAGCACCCCGGGGGTGGGGTTCGTGAGGGAGCAGTACTTC.

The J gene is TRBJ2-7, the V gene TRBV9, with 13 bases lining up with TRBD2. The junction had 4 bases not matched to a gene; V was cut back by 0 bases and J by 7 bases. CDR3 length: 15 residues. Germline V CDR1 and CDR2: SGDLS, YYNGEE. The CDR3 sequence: CASSVELAGGNEQYF. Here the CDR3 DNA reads TGTGCCAGCAGCGTAGAACTAGCGGGAGGGAATGAGCAGTACTTC. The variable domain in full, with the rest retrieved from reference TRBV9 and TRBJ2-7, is DSGVTQTPKHLITATGQRVTLRCSPRSGDLSVYWYQQSLDQGLQFLIQYYNGEERAKGNILERFSAQQFPDLHSELNLSSLELGDSALYFCASSVELAGGNEQYFGPGTRLTVT.

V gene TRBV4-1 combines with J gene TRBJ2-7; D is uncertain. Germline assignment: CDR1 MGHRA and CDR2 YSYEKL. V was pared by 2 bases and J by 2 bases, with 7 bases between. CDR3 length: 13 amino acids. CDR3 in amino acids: CASSQPSPYEQYF. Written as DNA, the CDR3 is TGCGCCAGCAGCCAACCCTCTCCCTACGAGCAGTACTTC.

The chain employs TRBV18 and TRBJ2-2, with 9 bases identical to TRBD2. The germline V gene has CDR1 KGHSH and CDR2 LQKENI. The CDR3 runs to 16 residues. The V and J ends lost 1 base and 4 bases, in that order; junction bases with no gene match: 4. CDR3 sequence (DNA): TGTGCCAGCTCACCACTACTAGCGGGCTCCACCGGGGAGCTGTTTTTT. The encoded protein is CASSPLLAGSTGELFF.

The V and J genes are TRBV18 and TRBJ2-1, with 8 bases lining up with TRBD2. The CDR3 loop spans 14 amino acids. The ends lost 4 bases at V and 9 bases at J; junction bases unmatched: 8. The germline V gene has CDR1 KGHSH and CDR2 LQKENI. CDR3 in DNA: TGTGCCAGCTCACGGAAGGGACTAGACGGTGAGCAGTTCTTC. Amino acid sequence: CASSRKGLDGEQFF. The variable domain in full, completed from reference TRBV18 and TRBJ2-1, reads NAGVMQNPRHLVRRRGQEARLRCSPMKGHSHVYWYRQLPEEGLKFMVYLQKENIIDESGMPKERFSAEFPKEGPSILRIQQVVRGDSAAYFCASSRKGLDGEQFFGPGTRLTVL.

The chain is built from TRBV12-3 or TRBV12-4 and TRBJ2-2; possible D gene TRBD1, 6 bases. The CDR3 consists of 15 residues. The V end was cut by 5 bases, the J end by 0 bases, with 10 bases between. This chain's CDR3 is CASSHRVSNTGELFF. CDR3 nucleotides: TGTGCCAGCAGTCACAGGGTTTCGAACACCGGGGAGCTGTTTTTT.

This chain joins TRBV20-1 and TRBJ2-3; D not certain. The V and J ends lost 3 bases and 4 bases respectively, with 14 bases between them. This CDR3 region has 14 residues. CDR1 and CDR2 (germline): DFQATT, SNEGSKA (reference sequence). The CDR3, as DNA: TGCAGTGCTAGCTCCTTACGGTTTTCAGATACGCAGTATTTT. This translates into CSASSLRFSDTQYF.

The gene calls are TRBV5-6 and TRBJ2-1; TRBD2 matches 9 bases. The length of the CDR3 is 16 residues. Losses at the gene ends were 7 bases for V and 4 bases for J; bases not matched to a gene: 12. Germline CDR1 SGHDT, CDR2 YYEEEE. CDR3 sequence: CASETSGQGGYNEQFF. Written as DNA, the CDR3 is TGTGCCAGCGAAACTAGCGGGCAAGGGGGATACAATGAGCAGTTCTTC.